These T cell receptor beta chains were read from a single sample in a study of blood T cell repertoires in COVID-19. Generated by immunoSEQ multiplex PCR, the TCRdb table keeps only in-frame clones and is missing some. The data hold around 63,000 clones, with around 84% observed a single time. Material: peripheral blood. The origin of the receptors is a man aged 55 to 70 with acute or convalescent COVID-19. Both conserved end residues are part of each CDR3.

>TRBJ2-7|TRBV12-3/TRBV12-4
CASSFGGYEQYF
>TRBJ2-7|TRBV12-3/TRBV12-4
CASTPGGGYEQYF
>TRBJ2-7|TRBV13
CASSRGGASSYEQYF
>TRBJ2-7|TRBV4-1
CASSNVAGTVNYEQYF
>TRBJ1-4|TRBV12-3/TRBV12-4
CASSQWEGEKLFF
>TRBJ1-4|TRBV30
CAWRVRGADEKLFF
>TRBJ1-4|TRBV30
CAWASQVGGKLFF
>TRBJ2-1|TRBV15
CATSRVKRLAGVNEQFF
>TRBJ2-1|TRBV5-4
CASSPTSGGAYNEQFF
>TRBJ2-2|TRBV6-5
CASGGQKEFAGELFF
>TRBJ1-2|TRBV5-3
CARTQVVQGVHWYGYTF
>TRBJ2-7|TRBV29-1
CSVVGVLTDEQYF
>TRBJ2-3|TRBV5-1
CASSPTSGSYTDTQYF
>TRBJ2-1|TRBV4-1
CASNFPGGSNNEQFF
>TRBJ2-3|TRBV28
CASSFRRGDTDTQYF
>TRBJ1-5|TRBV19
CASGSDRDNQPQHF
>TRBJ2-5|TRBV6-5
CASSSPRGSQETQYF
>TRBJ2-3|TRBV21-1
CASSMGQRDVTDTQYF
>TRBJ2-5|TRBV19
CASSTPSAGPETQYF
>TRBJ1-3|TRBV5-7
CASSQGDTIYF
>TRBJ1-4|TRBV29-1
CSVSKGAGNEKLFF
>TRBJ2-1|TRBV4-1
CASSQFPSGSYNEQFF
>TRBJ2-7|TRBV2
CASTRDRSTYEQYF
>TRBJ1-5|TRBV28
CASSSGTGDLRQPQHF
>TRBJ2-7|TRBV2
CASSNTGSYEQYF
>TRBJ1-1|TRBV12-3/TRBV12-4
CASMRFRDTEAFF
>TRBJ2-2|TRBV11-2
CASSLRAGLNTGELFF
>TRBJ2-7|TRBV28
CASSPGREERYF
>TRBJ1-5|TRBV19
CASGQGSYQPQHF
>TRBJ2-3|TRBV19
CASRTSGGPDTQYF
>TRBJ2-3|TRBV28
CASSLGGSTDTQYF
>TRBJ1-3|TRBV28
CASSARISGNTIYF
>TRBJ2-7|TRBV6-6
CASRVGGLGDEQYF
>TRBJ2-7|TRBV5-6
CASSTLLAGAEQYF